The TCR beta chain under discussion was sequenced for a study of OX40 agonist ivuxolimab in advanced cancers. Study summary: Patients received ivuxolimab, an intravenous treatment, every 2 weeks at 0.01 to 10 mg/kg.

V lost 10 bases and J 7 bases, leaving 20 bases between the germline ends. The CDR3 has 15 residues. From germline, CDR1 is MNHNY and CDR2 SVGAGI (reference sequence). Data came from immunoSEQ multiplex PCR; TCRdb stores just in-frame clones and leaves some out. The table includes 45,000 to 55,000 clones, 84% detected once. Sampled blood was obtained at baseline, cycle 4 day 1, and cycle 7 day 1. This clone appeared once. Its antigen is as yet unknown. Study-wide results and limits: The study observed clonal expansion of CD4+ and CD8+ blood T cells by week 6 at 0.1 to 3.0 mg/kg. Clonal expansion was among the lowest in partial responders at 0.1-3.0 mg/kg, especially CD8+.

The sample consisted of CD4+ or CD8+ T cells sorted from blood, taken in a trial of the OX40 agonist ivuxolimab. The receptor was derived from an adult with an advanced solid tumor such as melanoma, head and neck, liver or kidney cancer. J is TRBJ1-6 and V is TRBV6-6; D gene unclear. The CDR3 sequence is CATAPLSQANSPLHF. In DNA form, the CDR3 reads TGTGCCACAGCCCCCCTAAGCCAGGCCAATTCACCCCTCCACTTT.